This T cell receptor (beta chain) was identified in a study of cytomegalovirus exposure and HLA in healthy donors (dated by TCRdb to about 2017). Regarding the study in general: In an earlier analysis of roughly 590 of the donors, 250 to 300 Gb of sequence data and just under 120 million unique TCR beta sequences from about 190 million T cells were reported. On average, roughly 240,000 unique TCR beta nucleotide sequences were sequenced per donor among a few hundred genotyped donors of the cohort, with 15% to 20% of those sequences being non-productive. A later analysis re-examined previously published TCR beta repertoires from 600 to 700 donors and added high-resolution HLA genotyping to investigate patterns of TCR occurrence. A later genetic analysis took genome-wide SNP genotypes for about 60% of the roughly 670 donors and used that subset as a discovery cohort. The genetic ancestry cluster associated with self-reported Caucasian donors included 80% to 90% of the roughly 400 genotyped donors. Alongside the repertoire data, information on donor age, sex, ethnicity and CMV serostatus was compiled. All discovery cohort repertoires had been generated using a single sequencing platform. The number of donors typed differed by locus, with 629-630 for A, B, C, DRB1 and DQB1, 522 for DQA1, 600 to 610 for DPA1, and approximately 470 for DPB1. An early release that covered about 600 HLA-typed donors contained 250 to 350 gigabases of sequencing data and tens of millions of unique TCR sequences. Besides the first cohort of roughly 700 subjects, a separate validation cohort made up of over 100 different subjects was used. An earlier analysis of around 640 of the donors used high-throughput TCR beta sequencing to judge whether each TCR beta V gene segment behaved as functional or pseudogenic. The aim of the study was to test whether cataloging public T cell receptors could identify signatures of past pathogen exposure. To predict cytomegalovirus infection status, the study combined high-throughput TCR immunosequencing, statistical association of individual TCRs with disease status, and machine learning. Rather than using new phenotypic data, the later analysis identified candidate immune exposures from TCR beta sequences and from how often those sequences occurred across donors. About 5 DR-DQ haplotypes were handled as single units for association and clustering, since linkage in the cohort was strong. The study used immunosequencing to profile the T cell repertoires of several hundred subjects and linked those repertoires to cytomegalovirus serostatus. Both class I and class II loci were covered by HLA typing, at four-digit resolution. Overall results and qualifications from the work: Because HLA typing was missing for some donors at each locus, association tests included only the typed subset. Sequencing depth was assumed to be roughly uniform across donors in the presence/absence analyses, though that assumption may not hold. A later genetic analysis associated a missense DCLRE1C variant with V-gene and J-gene trimming of TCR beta chains, and an independent cohort replicated the association. The study listed 150 to 200 TCR beta chains as associated with cytomegalovirus. Most CMV-associated TCR beta chains appeared to be HLA-restricted in a later analysis, and the HLA associations seemed to be driven largely by CMV exposure. A further reported finding was that TCR beta sequences accurately predicted the HLA-A and HLA-B alleles for most subjects in the first cohort. A later analysis reported that several top co-occurrence clusters appeared linked to parvovirus B19, influenza, CMV and Epstein-Barr virus. According to a later genetic analysis, donors in an Asian-associated ancestry cluster had fewer N-insertions in productive TCRs than the roughly 660-donor mean. A cluster of highly shared sequence variants was judged likely to represent a technical artifact of the sequencing pipeline. In an earlier analysis of about 600 of the donors, most TCR beta V segments appeared in productive rearrangements about 90% or about 30% of the time, broadly matching IMGT annotations. In a later analysis, 15,000 to 20,000 TCR beta sequences were associated with specific HLA alleles at a false discovery rate of 0.05. Most TCR sequences were observed very rarely across donors, whereas some public TCRs were present in many individuals. The classifier was reported to diagnose cytomegalovirus status with high specificity and sensitivity in both the original cohort and the validation cohort. In vitro tests confirmed that a few of the cytomegalovirus-associated TCR beta chains recognize cytomegalovirus antigens. According to the authors, the approach could potentially be generalized to other disease states and immunological phenotypes. Strong co-occurrence of HLA alleles, especially DR and DQ, made assigning TCR associations to individual alleles difficult. Because counts were too low, roughly 16 rarely observed V segments, including chromosome 9 orphons, were left out of the earlier analysis of approximately 500 of the donors. In a later analysis, TCR association rates were found to vary across HLA loci, with the most associated TCRs seen for DRB1 alleles and the fewest for HLA-C alleles. In a later analysis, HLA-associated TCR beta chains were found to be more clonally expanded and to have lower generation probabilities than equally common non-associated chains. Only TCR beta chains were sequenced in this cohort, and the absence of alpha or paired-chain data limited detectable features. Linkage disequilibrium might explain the correlated functional status among segregating V segments, but an unknown experimental factor could not be ruled out. Immune exposure information for the cohort was limited to CMV serostatus.

Preparation of the library involved the immunoSEQ multiplex PCR assay. For the multiplex PCR, a mixture combining 60 forward primers for TCR Vbeta segments and 13 reverse primers for TCR Jbeta segments was used. A multiplex PCR assay on genomic DNA amplified the CDR3 region of rearranged TCR beta genes. The amplified TCR beta libraries were sequenced on the Illumina HiSeq System as 87-base-pair reads. The study's own analysis went as follows. A later analysis counted around 72 million unique TCR beta chains across the roughly 700 repertoires, and roughly 9.9 million of these chains were shared by at least two donors. To remove PCR and sequencing errors, raw reads were error-corrected and collapsed into unique sequences using a nearest-neighbor algorithm that merged closely related sequences. To assign V, D and J gene segments, CDR3 sequences were aligned to IMGT reference sequences. For a sequence to be retained, at least a six-nucleotide match to both a V gene segment and a J gene segment was required. A rearrangement counted as productive if the CDR3 had no stop codons and remained in frame with V and J, and every other rearrangement counted as non-productive. Following IMGT convention, CDR3 was defined as the stretch from the second conserved V-encoded cysteine up to the conserved J-encoded phenylalanine. Sequences without an unambiguous match to a single V gene segment were excluded from the earlier analysis of 587 of the donors. In an earlier analysis of about 590 of the donors, a V segment was called functional when productive rearrangements were above 56.7%, and segregating when the standard deviation between donors exceeded 5%. A statistical classification framework was built for diagnosing cytomegalovirus status from the catalog of TCR beta chain sequences. In a later analysis, TCR nucleotide sequences were compared against IMGT/GENE-DB human TR gene sequences so that V and J genes could be assigned. In a later analysis, CDR3 sequences and most-parsimonious VDJ recombination scenarios were assigned using the TCRdist pipeline. A later analysis defined each TCR beta chain by its CDR3 amino acid sequence plus V-gene family, and excluded reads lacking a unique V-gene family. In a later analysis, a few hundred highly shared, low-generation-probability nucleotide sequences were removed to address suspected cross-contamination and a sequencing artifact. In a later analysis, a clonal expansion index for each public chain was calculated from normalized within-repertoire ranks of inferred template counts. A later analysis computed generation probabilities with a VDJ recombination model fitted to out-of-frame rearrangements, and checked the results against IGoR. A later analysis scored TCR-TCR, TCR-HLA and TCR-CMV co-occurrence with hypergeometric tests, applying a repertoire-size bias correction to TCR pairs. In a later analysis, false discovery rates were estimated by permuting HLA or CMV assignments 20 times. In a later analysis, co-occurring TCRs were grouped with DBSCAN, and TCRdist sequence similarity was added when clustering was performed within HLA-allele-positive subsets. Co-occurrence clustering excluded repertoires with fewer than 30,000 or more than 120,000 public chains, plus five with anomalous nucleotide sharing. As stored in TCRdb, this immuneACCESS dataset retains in-frame rearrangements with V and J assigned. A fraction of the clones does not appear; measured against another copy, unresolved V genes explain less than half of the discrepancy, and the remainder lacks a known reason. That table gives V, J and clone size, and the DNA gave D and trimming. The sample yields some 190,000 clones; about four fifths were counted once. More than 1.5% of the sample rests with the top ten.

For this clone: Its antigen remains undetermined. No per-base quality is available; no much larger clone lies one base away.

The cohort comprised 666 healthy bone marrow donors. At the time of sampling, every cohort member was nominally healthy, though immune exposures that went unrecorded were likely present. The donor was CMV seronegative and belonged to the group of approximately 320 seronegative cohort members. Each donor provided a peripheral blood sample, and peripheral blood mononuclear cells were used for TCR beta sequencing. Genomic DNA extraction from the blood cell samples was performed with the Qiagen DNeasy Blood Extraction Kit. The sample comprised PBMCs. The TCR was taken from a man between 18 and 29 years old in good health and CMV-seronegative.

The bases are TGCGCCAGCAGCCAAGATATCAGGGGGACCGCCCTCATCCAAGCCAAAAACATTCAGTACTTC. Its translation is CASSQDIRGTALIQAKNIQYF. This chain is built from TRBV4-3 and TRBJ2-4; 7 bases in the middle match TRBD1. CDR1 and CDR2 (LGHNA, YSLEER) derive from the germline V gene. The cysteine opens and the phenylalanine closes a CDR3 of 21 amino acids. Just CDR3 DNA is preserved here, 63 bases in frame from base 1. Clipping removes 0 bases from V and 0 bases from J, with 17 as the unmatched junction base count.